This T cell receptor (beta chain) was sequenced during a study of technical replicates of blood from a few donors. This clone has a handful of counts. The germline CDR1 and CDR2 sequences are KGHSH and LQKENI. The V segment lost 4 bases and the J segment 6 bases; nucleotides outside the gene matches: 6. The CDR3 is 15 residues long. The assay was immunoSEQ multiplex PCR, and TCRdb's table has in-frame clones only and misses some. This table holds over 10,000 clones, 65% to 90% found once. The rearrangement joins TRBV18 to TRBJ1-5, with 10 bases fitting TRBD1. Sequenced sample: PBMCs. The source of this sequence is a human donor in good health. DNA of the CDR3: TGTGCCAGCTCACTTGACAGGGGGCTCGGTCAGCCCCAGCATTTT. It is translated as CASSLDRGLGQPQHF. The entire variable domain, with the rest obtained from reference TRBV18 and TRBJ1-5, is as follows: NAGVMQNPRHLVRRRGQEARLRCSPMKGHSHVYWYRQLPEEGLKFMVYLQKENIIDESGMPKERFSAEFPKEGPSILRIQQVVRGDSAAYFCASSLDRGLGQPQHFGDGTRLSIL.